Here is one T cell receptor (beta chain) with its context. In the study's own analysis: For nucleated cells, counts were estimated from reference gene primer amplification. Generated by immunoSEQ multiplex PCR, the TCRdb table keeps only in-frame clones and is missing some. V and J calls and clone size are those listed in that table; D and trimming were worked out from the DNA. The data contain about 350,000 clones, around nine tenths of them singletons. This entry comes from a study of blood T cell repertoires in COVID-19. The overall study: Samples of COVID-19 (acute and convalescent) were obtained from the United States, Italy and Spain. The analysed material was cDNA or gDNA that came from T cells, B-cell-depleted T cells, or PBMCs.

Enrolled during active infection, Seattle patients were then followed longitudinally. This clonotype originated in a woman in her sixties or seventies with COVID-19, enrolled during active disease. The sequenced material came from peripheral blood.

The DNA for the CDR3 is TGTGCCAGCAGTTTCTTTGCGGGGGGCCCGCAAGAGACCCAGTACTTC. It translates to CASSFFAGGPQETQYF. The V gene is TRBV27, the J gene TRBJ2-5; 8 bases fit TRBD2. The germline V gene encodes CDR1 MNHEY and CDR2 SMNVEV (reference sequence). The CDR3 is 16 residues long. V gave up 3 bases and J gave up 2 bases; unmatched junction bases: 8.